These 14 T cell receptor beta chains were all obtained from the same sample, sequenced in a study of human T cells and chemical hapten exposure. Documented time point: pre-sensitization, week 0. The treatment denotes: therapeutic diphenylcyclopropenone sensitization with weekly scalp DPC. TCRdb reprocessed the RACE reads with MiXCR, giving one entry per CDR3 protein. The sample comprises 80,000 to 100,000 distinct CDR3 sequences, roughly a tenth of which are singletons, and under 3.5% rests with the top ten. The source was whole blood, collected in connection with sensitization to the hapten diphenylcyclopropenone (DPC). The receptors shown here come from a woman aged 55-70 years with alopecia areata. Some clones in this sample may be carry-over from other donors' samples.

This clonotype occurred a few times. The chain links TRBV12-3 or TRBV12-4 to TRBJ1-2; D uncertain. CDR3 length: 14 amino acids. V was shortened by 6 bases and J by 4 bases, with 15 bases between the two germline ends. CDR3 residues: CASSPTLLAYGYTF. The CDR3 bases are TGTGCCAGCAGCCCTACCCTACTGGCCTATGGCTACACCTTC.

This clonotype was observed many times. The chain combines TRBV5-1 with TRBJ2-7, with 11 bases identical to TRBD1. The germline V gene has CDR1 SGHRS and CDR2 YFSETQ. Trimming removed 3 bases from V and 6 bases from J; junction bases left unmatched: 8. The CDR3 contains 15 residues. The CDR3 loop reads CASSSGQGAISEQYF. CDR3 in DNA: TGCGCCAGCAGCTCTGGACAGGGGGCGATCAGCGAGCAGTACTTC.

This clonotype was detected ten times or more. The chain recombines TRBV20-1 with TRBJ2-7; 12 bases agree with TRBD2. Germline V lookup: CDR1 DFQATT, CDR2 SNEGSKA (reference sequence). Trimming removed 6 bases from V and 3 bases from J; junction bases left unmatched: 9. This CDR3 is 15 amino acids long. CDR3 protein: CSAARTSGANYEQYF. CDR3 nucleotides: TGCAGTGCCGCTCGGACTAGCGGGGCCAACTACGAGCAGTACTTC.

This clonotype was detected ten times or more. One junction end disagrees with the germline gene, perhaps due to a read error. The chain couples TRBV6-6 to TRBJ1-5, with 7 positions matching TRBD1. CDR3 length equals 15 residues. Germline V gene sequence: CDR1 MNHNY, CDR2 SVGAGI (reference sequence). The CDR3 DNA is TGTGCCAGCAGATACTTCGGGACAGTCTTTCAGCCCCAGCATTTT. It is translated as CASRYFGTVFQPQHF.

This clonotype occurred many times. CDR3 sequence reads: CSARNAGTANEQFF. CDR3 DNA: TGCAGTGCTAGAAACGCCGGGACTGCCAATGAGCAGTTCTTC. The V gene is TRBV20-1, the J gene TRBJ2-1; tentative D call: TRBD2 (6 bases). The V gene lost 2 bases and the J gene lost 6 bases, with 14 bases spanning the gap. Germline-derived CDR1 and CDR2 are DFQATT and SNEGSKA (reference sequence). There are 14 residues in the CDR3.

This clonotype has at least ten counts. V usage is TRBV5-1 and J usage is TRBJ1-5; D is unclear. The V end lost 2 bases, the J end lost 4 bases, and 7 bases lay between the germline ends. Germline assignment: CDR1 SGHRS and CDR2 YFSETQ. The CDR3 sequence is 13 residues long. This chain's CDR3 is CASSFSPNQPQHF. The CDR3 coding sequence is TGCGCCAGCAGCTTTAGTCCAAATCAGCCCCAGCATTTT.

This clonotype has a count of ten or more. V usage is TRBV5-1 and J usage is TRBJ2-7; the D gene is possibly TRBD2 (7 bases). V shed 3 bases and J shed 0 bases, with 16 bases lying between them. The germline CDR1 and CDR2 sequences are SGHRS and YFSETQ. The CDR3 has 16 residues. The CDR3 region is CASSSRGGASSYEQYF. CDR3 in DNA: TGCGCCAGCAGCTCCCGAGGGGGGGCCAGCTCCTACGAGCAGTACTTC.

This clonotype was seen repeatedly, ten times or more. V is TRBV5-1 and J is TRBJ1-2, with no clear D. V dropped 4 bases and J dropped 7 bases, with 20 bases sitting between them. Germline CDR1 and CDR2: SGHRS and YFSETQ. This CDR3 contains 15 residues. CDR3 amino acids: CASSPGSLQSGGYTF. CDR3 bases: TGCGCCAGCAGCCCCGGGTCCCTCCAGAGTGGTGGCTACACCTTC.

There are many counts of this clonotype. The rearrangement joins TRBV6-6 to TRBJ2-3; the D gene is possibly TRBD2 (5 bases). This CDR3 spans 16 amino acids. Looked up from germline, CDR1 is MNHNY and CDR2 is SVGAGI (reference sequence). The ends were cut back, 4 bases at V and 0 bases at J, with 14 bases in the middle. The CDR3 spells CASSLDSTGSTDTQYF. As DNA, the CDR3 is TGTGCCAGCAGTTTAGATTCTACGGGGAGCACAGATACGCAGTATTTT.

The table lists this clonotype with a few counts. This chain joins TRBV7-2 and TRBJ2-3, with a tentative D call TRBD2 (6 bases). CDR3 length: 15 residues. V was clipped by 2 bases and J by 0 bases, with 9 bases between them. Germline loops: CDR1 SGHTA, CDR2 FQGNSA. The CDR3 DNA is TGTGCCAGCAGCTTATTAGCGGATAGCACAGATACGCAGTATTTT. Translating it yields CASSLLADSTDTQYF.

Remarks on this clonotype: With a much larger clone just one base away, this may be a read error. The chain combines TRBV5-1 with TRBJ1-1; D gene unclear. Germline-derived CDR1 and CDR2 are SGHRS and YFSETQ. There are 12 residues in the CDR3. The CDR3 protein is CVSSEGYTEAFF. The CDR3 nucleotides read TGCGTCAGCAGCGAGGGTTACACTGAAGCTTTCTTT.

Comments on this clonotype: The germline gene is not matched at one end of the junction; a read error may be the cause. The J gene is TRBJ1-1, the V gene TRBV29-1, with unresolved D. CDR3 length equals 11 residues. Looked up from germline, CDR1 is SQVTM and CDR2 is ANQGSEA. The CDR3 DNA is TGCAGCGTTGAAGCCAACACTAAAGCTTTCTTT. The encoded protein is CSVEANTKAFF.

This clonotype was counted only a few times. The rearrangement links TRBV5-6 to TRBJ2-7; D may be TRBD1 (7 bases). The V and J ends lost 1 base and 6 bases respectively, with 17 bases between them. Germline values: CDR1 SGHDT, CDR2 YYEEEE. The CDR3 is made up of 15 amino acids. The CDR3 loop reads CASSLWAGGSPEQYF. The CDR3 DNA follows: TGTGCCAGCAGCTTGTGGGCAGGGGGGAGCCCCGAGCAGTACTTC.

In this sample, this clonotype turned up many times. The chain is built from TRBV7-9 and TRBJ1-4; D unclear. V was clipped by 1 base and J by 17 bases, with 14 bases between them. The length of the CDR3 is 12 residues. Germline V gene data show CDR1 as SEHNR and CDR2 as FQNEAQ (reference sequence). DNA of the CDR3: TGTGCCAGCAGCTTAGAGGACCGCCCAGTATTTTTT. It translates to CASSLEDRPVFF.